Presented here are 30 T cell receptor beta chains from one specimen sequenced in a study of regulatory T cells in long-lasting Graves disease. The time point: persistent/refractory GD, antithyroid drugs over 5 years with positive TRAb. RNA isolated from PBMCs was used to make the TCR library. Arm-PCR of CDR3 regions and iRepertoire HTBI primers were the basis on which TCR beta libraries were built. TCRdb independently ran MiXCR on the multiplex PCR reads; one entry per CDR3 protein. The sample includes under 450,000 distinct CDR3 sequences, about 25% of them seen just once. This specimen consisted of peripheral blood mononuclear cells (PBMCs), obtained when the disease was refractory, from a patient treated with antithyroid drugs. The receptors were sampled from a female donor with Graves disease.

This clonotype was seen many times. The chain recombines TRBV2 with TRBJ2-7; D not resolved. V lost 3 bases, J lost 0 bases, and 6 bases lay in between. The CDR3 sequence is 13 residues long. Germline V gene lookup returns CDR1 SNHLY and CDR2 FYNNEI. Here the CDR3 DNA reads TGTGCCAGCAGTGAGGCTCTCTCCTACGAGCAGTACTTC. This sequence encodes CASSEALSYEQYF. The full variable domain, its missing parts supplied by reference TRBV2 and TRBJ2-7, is EPEVTQTPSHQVTQMGQEVILRCVPISNHLYFYWYRQILGQKVEFLVSFYNNEISEKSEIFDDQFSVERPDGSNFTLKIRSTKLEDSAMYFCASSEALSYEQYFGPGTRLTVT.

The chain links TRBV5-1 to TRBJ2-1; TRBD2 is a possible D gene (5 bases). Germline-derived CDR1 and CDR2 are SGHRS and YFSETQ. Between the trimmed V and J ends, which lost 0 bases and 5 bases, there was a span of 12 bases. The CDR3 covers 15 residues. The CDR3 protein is CASSLAGKANNEQFF. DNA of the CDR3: TGCGCCAGCAGCTTGGCGGGAAAGGCGAACAATGAGCAGTTCTTC.

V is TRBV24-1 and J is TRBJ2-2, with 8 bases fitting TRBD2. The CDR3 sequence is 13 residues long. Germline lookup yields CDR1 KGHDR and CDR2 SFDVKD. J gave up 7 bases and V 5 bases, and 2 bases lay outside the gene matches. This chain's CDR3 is CATSVAGRGELFF. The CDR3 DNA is TGTGCCACCAGTGTAGCGGGGCGCGGGGAGCTGTTTTTT.

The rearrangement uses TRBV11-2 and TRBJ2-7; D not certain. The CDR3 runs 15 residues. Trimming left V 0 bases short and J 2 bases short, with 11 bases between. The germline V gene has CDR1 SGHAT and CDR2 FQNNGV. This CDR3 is CASSLEGSMAYEQYF. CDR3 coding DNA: TGTGCCAGCAGCTTAGAAGGATCAATGGCCTACGAGCAGTACTTC.

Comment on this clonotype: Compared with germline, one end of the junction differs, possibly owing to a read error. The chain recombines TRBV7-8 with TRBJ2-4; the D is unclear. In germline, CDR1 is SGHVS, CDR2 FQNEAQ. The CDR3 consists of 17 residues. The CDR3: CASSLVRIPQASNIRYF. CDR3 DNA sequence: TGTGCCAGCAGCTTAGTACGAATACCCCAAGCGAGTAACATTCGGTACTTC.

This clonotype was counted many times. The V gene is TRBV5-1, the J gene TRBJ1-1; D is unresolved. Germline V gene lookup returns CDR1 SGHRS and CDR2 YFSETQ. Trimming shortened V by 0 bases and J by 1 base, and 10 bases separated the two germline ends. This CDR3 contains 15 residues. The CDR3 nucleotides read TGCGCCAGCAGCTTGGTGGCGCGAGGGAACACTGAAGCTTTCTTT. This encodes CASSLVARGNTEAFF.

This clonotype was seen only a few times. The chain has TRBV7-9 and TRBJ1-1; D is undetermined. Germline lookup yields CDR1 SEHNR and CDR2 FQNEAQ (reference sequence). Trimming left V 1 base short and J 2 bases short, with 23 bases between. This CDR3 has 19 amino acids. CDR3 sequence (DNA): TGTGCCAGCAGCTTAGGAAGGATAAAGGGCCCAACTTTAAACACTGAAGCTTTCTTT. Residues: CASSLGRIKGPTLNTEAFF.

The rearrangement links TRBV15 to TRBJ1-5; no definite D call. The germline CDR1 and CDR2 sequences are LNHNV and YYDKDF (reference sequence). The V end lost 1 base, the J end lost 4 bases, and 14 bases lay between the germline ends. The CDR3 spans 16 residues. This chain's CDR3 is CATSRGAEAGNQPQHF. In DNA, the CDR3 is TGTGCCACCAGCAGAGGGGCAGAGGCTGGTAATCAGCCCCAGCATTTT.

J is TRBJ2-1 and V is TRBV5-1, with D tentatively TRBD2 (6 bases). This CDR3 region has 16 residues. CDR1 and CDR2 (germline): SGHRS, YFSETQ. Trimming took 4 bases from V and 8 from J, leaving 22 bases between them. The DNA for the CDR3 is TGCGCCAGCAGCCCGGGGATTGCCGCGCGGGGTGATGAGCAGTTCTTC. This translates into CASSPGIAARGDEQFF.

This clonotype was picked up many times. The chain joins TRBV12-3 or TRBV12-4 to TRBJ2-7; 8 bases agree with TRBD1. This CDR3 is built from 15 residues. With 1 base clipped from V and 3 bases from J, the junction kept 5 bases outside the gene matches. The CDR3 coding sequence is TGTGCCAGCAGTTTAGTCGGGACAGGATACTACGAGCAGTACTTC. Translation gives CASSLVGTGYYEQYF.

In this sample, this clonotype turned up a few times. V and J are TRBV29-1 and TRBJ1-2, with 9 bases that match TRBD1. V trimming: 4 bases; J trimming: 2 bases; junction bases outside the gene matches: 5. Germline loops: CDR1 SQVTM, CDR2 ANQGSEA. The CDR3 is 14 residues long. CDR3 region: CSVGGTGSNYGYTF. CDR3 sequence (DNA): TGCAGCGTTGGGGGGACAGGGAGCAACTATGGCTACACCTTC. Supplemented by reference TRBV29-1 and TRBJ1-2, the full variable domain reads SAVISQKPSRDICQRGTSLTIQCQVDSQVTMMFWYRQQPGQSLTLIATANQGSEATYESGFVIDKFPISRPNLTFSTLTVSNMSPEDSSIYLCSVGGTGSNYGYTFGSGTRLTVV.

CDR3 residues: CASSIGTSNEQYF. Written as DNA, the CDR3 is TGTGCCAGTAGTATAGGGACTTCTAACGAGCAGTACTTC. The chain employs TRBV19 and TRBJ2-7; D perhaps matches TRBD2 (5 bases). Trimming took off 1 base at V and 5 bases at J, with 9 bases between the two ends. The CDR3 spans 13 residues. Germline assignment: CDR1 LNHDA and CDR2 SQIVND (reference sequence).

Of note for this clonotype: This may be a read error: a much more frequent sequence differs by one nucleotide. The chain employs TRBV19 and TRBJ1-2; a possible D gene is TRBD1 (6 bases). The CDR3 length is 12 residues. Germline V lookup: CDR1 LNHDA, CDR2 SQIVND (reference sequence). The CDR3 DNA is TGTGTCACTAGAGGACAGACCTATGGCTACACCTTC. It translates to CVTRGQTYGYTF.

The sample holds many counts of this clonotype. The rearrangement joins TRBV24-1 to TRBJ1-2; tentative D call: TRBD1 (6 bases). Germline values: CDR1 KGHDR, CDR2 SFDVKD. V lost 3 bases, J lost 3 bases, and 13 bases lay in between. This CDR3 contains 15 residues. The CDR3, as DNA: TGTGCCACCAGTGATGGGACACCGGGCCACTATGGCTACACCTTC. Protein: CATSDGTPGHYGYTF.

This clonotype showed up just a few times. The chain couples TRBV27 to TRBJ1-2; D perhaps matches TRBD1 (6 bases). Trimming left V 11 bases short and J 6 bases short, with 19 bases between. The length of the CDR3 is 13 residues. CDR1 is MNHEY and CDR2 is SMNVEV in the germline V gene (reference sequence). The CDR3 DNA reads TGTGCCGGACGGACAGCCCTCAACCATGGCTACACCTTC. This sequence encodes CAGRTALNHGYTF.

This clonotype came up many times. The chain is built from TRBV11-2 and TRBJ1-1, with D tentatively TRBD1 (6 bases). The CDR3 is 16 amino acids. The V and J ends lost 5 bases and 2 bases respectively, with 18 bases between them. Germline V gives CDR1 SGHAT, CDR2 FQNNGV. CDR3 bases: TGTGCCAGCAGCCCAGAGCTTGGACAGAGCAACACTGAAGCTTTCTTT. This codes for CASSPELGQSNTEAFF.

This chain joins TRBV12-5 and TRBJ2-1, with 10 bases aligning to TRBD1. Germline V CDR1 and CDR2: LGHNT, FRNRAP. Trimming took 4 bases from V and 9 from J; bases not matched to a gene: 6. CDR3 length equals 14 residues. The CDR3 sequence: CASGYGTGVGEQFF. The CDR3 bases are TGTGCTAGTGGTTACGGGACAGGGGTTGGTGAGCAGTTCTTC.

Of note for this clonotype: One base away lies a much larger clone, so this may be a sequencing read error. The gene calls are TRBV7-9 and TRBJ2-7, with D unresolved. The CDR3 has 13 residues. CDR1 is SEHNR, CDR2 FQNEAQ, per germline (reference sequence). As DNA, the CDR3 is TGTGCCAGCAGCTACGAGATCGAGCCCGAGCGGTACTTC. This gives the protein CASSYEIEPERYF.

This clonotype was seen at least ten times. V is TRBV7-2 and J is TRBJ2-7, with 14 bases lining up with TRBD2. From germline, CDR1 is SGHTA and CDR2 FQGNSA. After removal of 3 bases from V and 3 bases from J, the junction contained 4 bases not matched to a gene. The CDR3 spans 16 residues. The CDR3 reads CASSLTSGRANYEQYF. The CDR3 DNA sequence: TGTGCCAGCAGCTTGACTAGCGGGAGGGCCAACTACGAGCAGTACTTC. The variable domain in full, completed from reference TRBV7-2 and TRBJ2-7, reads GAGVSQSPSNKVTEKGKDVELRCDPISGHTALYWYRQSLGQGLEFLIYFQGNSAPDKSGLPSDRFSAERTGGSVSTLTIQRTQQEDSAVYLCASSLTSGRANYEQYFGPGTRLTVT.

The CDR3 region has the DNA TGTGCCAGCAGTTTATGGAGCGGGGCCATTAGCAATCAGCCCCAGCATTTT. This codes for CASSLWSGAISNQPQHF. V gene TRBV28 combines with J gene TRBJ1-5, with a possible D match to TRBD1 (5 bases). Trimming removed 0 bases at V and 0 bases at J, with 12 bases between. The V gene's germline CDR1 is MDHEN and CDR2 SYDVKM. The CDR3 length is 17 residues.

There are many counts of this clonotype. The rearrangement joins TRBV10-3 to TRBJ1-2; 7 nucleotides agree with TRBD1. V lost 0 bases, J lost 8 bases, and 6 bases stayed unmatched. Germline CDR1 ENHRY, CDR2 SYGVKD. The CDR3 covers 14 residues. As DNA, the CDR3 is TGTGCCATCAGTGAGTCCACAGGGGCGCGGGGCTACACCTTC. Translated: CAISESTGARGYTF.

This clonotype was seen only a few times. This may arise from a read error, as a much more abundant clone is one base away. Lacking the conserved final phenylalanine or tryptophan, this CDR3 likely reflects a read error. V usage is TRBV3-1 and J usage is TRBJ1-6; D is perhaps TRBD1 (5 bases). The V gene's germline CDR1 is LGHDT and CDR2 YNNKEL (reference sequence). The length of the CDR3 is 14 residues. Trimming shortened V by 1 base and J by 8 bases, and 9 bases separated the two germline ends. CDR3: CASSQVTGYSPLHS. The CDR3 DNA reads TGTGCCAGCAGCCAAGTAACAGGATATTCACCCCTCCACTCT.

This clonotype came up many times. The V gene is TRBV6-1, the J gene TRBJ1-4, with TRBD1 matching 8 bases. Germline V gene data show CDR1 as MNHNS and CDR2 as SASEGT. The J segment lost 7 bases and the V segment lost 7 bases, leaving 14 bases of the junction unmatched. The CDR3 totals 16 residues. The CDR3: CASISRQDRAGEKLFF. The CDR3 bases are TGTGCCAGCATAAGTCGGCAGGACAGGGCTGGTGAAAAACTGTTTTTT.

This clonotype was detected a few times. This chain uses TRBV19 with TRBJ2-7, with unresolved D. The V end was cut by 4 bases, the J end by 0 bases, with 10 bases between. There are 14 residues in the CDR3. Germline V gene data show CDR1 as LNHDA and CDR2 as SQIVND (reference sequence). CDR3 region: CASSKVGYSYEQYF. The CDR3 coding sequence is TGTGCCAGTAGTAAAGTCGGATACTCCTACGAGCAGTACTTC.

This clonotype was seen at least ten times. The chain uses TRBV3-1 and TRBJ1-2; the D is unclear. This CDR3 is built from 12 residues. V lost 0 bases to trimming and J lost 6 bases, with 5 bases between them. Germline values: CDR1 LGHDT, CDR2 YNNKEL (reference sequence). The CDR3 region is CASSQEEDGYTF. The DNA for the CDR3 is TGTGCCAGCAGCCAAGAGGAGGATGGCTACACCTTC.

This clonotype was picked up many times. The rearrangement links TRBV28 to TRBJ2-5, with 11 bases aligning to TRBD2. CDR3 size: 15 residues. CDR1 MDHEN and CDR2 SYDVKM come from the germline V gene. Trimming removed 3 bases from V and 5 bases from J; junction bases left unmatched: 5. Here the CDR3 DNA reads TGTGCCAGCAGTTTCCCATTAGCGGGAGGGGAGACCCAGTACTTC. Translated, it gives CASSFPLAGGETQYF.

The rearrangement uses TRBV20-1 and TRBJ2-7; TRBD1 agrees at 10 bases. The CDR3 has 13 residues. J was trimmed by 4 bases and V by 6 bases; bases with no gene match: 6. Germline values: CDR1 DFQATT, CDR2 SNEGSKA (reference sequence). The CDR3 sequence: CSALGTGEYEQYF. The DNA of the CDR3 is TGCAGTGCCTTAGGGACAGGGGAATACGAGCAGTACTTC.

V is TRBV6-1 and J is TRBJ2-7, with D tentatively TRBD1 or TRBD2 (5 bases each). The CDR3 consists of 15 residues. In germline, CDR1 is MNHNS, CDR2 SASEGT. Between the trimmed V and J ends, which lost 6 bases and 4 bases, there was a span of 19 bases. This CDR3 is CASSREVGETYEQYF. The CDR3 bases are TGTGCCAGCAGCCGCGAAGTAGGGGAGACTTACGAGCAGTACTTC.

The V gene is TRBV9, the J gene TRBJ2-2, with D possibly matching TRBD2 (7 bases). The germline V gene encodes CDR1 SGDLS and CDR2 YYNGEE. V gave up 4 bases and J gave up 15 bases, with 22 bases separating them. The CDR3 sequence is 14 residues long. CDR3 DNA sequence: TGTGCCAGCAGCCCTCGTTATCGAGAGGGGGGGATGTTTTTT. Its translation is CASSPRYREGGMFF.

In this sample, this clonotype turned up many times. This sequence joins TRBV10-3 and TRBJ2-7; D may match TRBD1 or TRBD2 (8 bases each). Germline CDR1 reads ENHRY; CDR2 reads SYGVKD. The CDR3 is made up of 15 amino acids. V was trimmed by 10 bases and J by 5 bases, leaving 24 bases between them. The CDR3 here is CATWDRTSHRDEQYF. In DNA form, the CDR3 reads TGTGCCACCTGGGACAGGACTAGCCATAGGGACGAGCAGTACTTC.